This TCR beta chain is from a study of blood T cell repertoires in COVID-19 (dated by TCRdb to 2018 to 2021). Study-wide context: Collaborator samples came from the United States, Italy and Spain and covered acute and convalescent phases of COVID-19. The prospective study material was composed of cDNA or gDNA derived from T cells, B-cell-depleted T cells, or PBMCs. Subjects who had been exposed to COVID-19, were actively infected with it, or had recovered from it provided the deeply sampled blood TCRbeta repertoires that made up the dataset. The repertoires were released in a freely available public database intended as a resource for research on the immune response to SARS-CoV-2. The samples were drawn from two sources: the first 160 participants of the ongoing ImmuneRACE study, and fewer than 1,500 subjects contributed by 6 global collaborators. The sample metadata nearly always contained a de-identified subject ID, COVID-19 status, age in years and sex. Where available, HLA class I and class II types were taken from metadata supplied by the sample provider and were not determined by assay-based typing.

On the study overall, not on this receptor specifically: How much clinical and demographic metadata was included differed by source and by participant, and the metadata was provided uncurated.

TCRbeta CDR3 regions were amplified from genomic DNA by means of the immunoSEQ Assay, a bias-controlled multiplex PCR. The original pipeline was this. Nucleated cell counts per sample were estimated from amplification of reference gene primers within the assay. To quantify the absolute abundance of each unique TCRbeta CDR3 rearrangement, sequence reads were collapsed and filtered. For each sample, productive Simpson clonality was calculated by taking the square root of Simpson's diversity index across productive rearrangements. Entries here come from immuneACCESS through TCRdb and include only in-frame sequences with V and J called. Some clones fail to appear in such tables; in the studies checked, an unresolved V gene covers under half of the shortfall, and the cause of the remainder is unknown. V, J and clone size are those of that table, while D and trimming were read from the DNA. The table for this sample lists 200,000 or so clones; 65% to 90% of them were counted only once. The ten top clones hold approximately 5% of the sample.

Whole blood was collected in K2EDTA tubes by collaborating institutions according to the institutions' own protocols. For TCRbeta analysis, collaborators shipped samples in one of three forms: frozen whole blood, isolated PBMCs, or DNA extracted from either of those sample types. The CDR3, from cysteine to phenylalanine, totals 14 residues. CDR3 DNA is the only sequence kept; it has 42 bases, read in frame from the first base. V is cut by 0 bases and J by 1 base, and the space between the germline ends is 7 bases. From the germline V gene, CDR1 is ENHRY and CDR2 is SYGVKD. This clone appeared a single time. It has no known antigen specificity. There are no base qualities to consult, and no much larger clone falls within one base.

Recombination linked TRBV10-3 to TRBJ2-7, with TRBD1 tentatively as D gene (5 bases match). Sequencing was done on a sample of peripheral blood. The clonotype was recovered from a human donor in a cohort sampled during active COVID-19. The DNA sequence is given as TGTGCCATCAGTGAGTCAGGGGATTCCTACGAGCAGTACTTC. Translated, this is CAISESGDSYEQYF.